A single sample is the source of the 13 T cell receptor beta chains below, sequenced in a study of PD-1 blockade in classical Hodgkin lymphoma. Produced via immunoSEQ multiplex PCR; TCRdb's table is partial and in-frame only. The sample includes more than 55,000 clones, 88% of them seen just once. Every patient experienced relapse after autologous stem cell transplantation, and brentuximab vedotin exposure varied. Sequenced material: peripheral blood mononuclear cells (PBMCs), taken before the second cycle of nivolumab. The receptor source for this set is a human donor with classical Hodgkin lymphoma.

V usage is TRBV10-3 and J usage is TRBJ2-2; 9 bases align to TRBD1. V lost 10 bases, J lost 4 bases, and 7 bases stayed unmatched. This CDR3 spans 14 amino acids. Germline CDR1 is ENHRY and CDR2 is SYGVKD. The CDR3 loop reads CATQTGGSTGELFF. The CDR3 DNA reads as TGTGCCACCCAGACAGGGGGGAGCACCGGGGAGCTGTTTTTT.

The genes are TRBV7-3 and TRBJ1-1, with unresolved D. The CDR3 loop spans 12 amino acids. Between the trimmed V and J ends, which lost 3 bases and 3 bases, there was a span of 5 bases. CDR1 and CDR2 from the germline V gene are SGHTA and FQGTGA. DNA of the CDR3: TGTGCCAGCAGCTTCGGGGACACTGAAGCTTTCTTT. Translating gives CASSFGDTEAFF.

CDR3 residues: CASSFGRGSANEKLFF. The CDR3 DNA follows: TGCGCCAGCAGCTTTGGCAGGGGTAGCGCTAATGAAAAACTGTTTTTT. The chain employs TRBV5-1 and TRBJ1-4; D may be TRBD1 (6 bases). V lost 2 bases to trimming and J lost 3 bases, with 14 bases between them. CDR3 length equals 16 residues. Germline V gene sequence: CDR1 SGHRS, CDR2 YFSETQ. Supplemented by reference TRBV5-1 and TRBJ1-4, the full variable domain reads KAGVTQTPRYLIKTRGQQVTLSCSPISGHRSVSWYQQTPGQGLQFLFEYFSETQRNKGNFPGRFSGRQFSNSRSEMNVSTLELGDSALYLCASSFGRGSANEKLFFGSGTQLSVL.

The V call is TRBV19, the J call TRBJ1-5; D unresolved. CDR1 and CDR2 from the germline V gene are LNHDA and SQIVND (reference sequence). There are 15 residues in the CDR3. V was cut by 6 bases and J by 0 bases, with 12 bases left in between. CDR3 DNA: TGTGCCAGTAGCGAGGGAGACTATAGCAATCAGCCCCAGCATTTT. This translates into CASSEGDYSNQPQHF.

In this sample, this clone turned up a few times. Germline is not matched at one junction end, which may reflect a read error. This chain joins TRBV2 and TRBJ1-6; D uncertain. The CDR3 extends over 14 amino acids. Germline V gene data show CDR1 as SNHLY and CDR2 as FYNNEI. This CDR3 reads CASSQASWNSPLHF. CDR3 DNA: TGTGCCAGCAGTCAAGCAAGCTGGAATTCACCCCTCCACTTT.

This chain connects TRBV30 to TRBJ1-6, with D possibly TRBD1 on 5 matching bases. CDR1 GTSNPN and CDR2 SVGIG come from the germline V gene (reference sequence). CDR3 length equals 14 residues. Trimming removed 5 bases from V and 6 bases from J, with 14 bases in between. CDR3 in amino acids: CAWGLAGLNSPLHF. In DNA, the CDR3 is TGTGCCTGGGGCCTAGCAGGGCTTAATTCACCCCTCCACTTT.

Concerning this clone itself: The junction and the germline gene differ at one end; a read error may be behind it. Other nucleotide sequences from this sample produce the same CDR3. The genes are TRBV5-1 and TRBJ1-2; no clear D. This CDR3 is 14 amino acids long. CDR1 is SGHRS, CDR2 YFSETQ, per germline. The CDR3 sequence is CATSGPSNNYGYTF. The CDR3 DNA sequence: TGCGCCACTTCCGGTCCTTCAAATAACTATGGTTACACCTTC.

This clone has just one count. The chain's CDR3 is CASSAPLAGGVADTQYF. CDR3 in DNA: TGTGCCAGCAGTGCCCCACTAGCGGGGGGGGTTGCGGATACGCAGTATTTT. The rearrangement uses TRBV27 and TRBJ2-3; 13 bases map to TRBD2. Germline CDR1 reads MNHEY; CDR2 reads SMNVEV (reference sequence). This CDR3 spans 17 amino acids. V dropped 5 bases and J dropped 6; count of bases not matched to a gene: 11.

The genes are TRBV5-1 and TRBJ1-1; the D is unclear. The V gene lost 0 bases and the J gene lost 11 bases, with 14 bases spanning the gap. Germline V gene sequence: CDR1 SGHRS, CDR2 YFSETQ. This CDR3 is built from 13 residues. CDR3 sequence reads: CASSLAGSQEAFF. In DNA, the CDR3 is TGCGCCAGCAGCTTGGCCGGCAGTCAGGAGGCTTTCTTT. The whole variable domain, filled in from reference TRBV5-1 and TRBJ1-1, reads KAGVTQTPRYLIKTRGQQVTLSCSPISGHRSVSWYQQTPGQGLQFLFEYFSETQRNKGNFPGRFSGRQFSNSRSEMNVSTLELGDSALYLCASSLAGSQEAFFGQGTRLTVV.

The chain carries TRBV2 and TRBJ1-2, with D possibly being TRBD1 (5 bases). Trimming cost V 6 bases and J 7 bases, with 15 bases left between them. CDR1 is SNHLY and CDR2 is FYNNEI in the germline V gene. The CDR3 covers 13 residues. CDR3 protein: CASSTTGRAGYTF. CDR3 bases: TGTGCCAGCAGCACTACAGGCCGTGCTGGCTACACCTTC.

The chain recombines TRBV5-1 with TRBJ1-1, with D hard to call. This CDR3 has 14 amino acids. Deletions cut 1 base from V and 1 base from J, with 8 bases between. Per germline, CDR1 SGHRS and CDR2 YFSETQ. CDR3: CASSLLAGNTEAFF. DNA for the CDR3: TGCGCCAGCAGCTTGTTGGCCGGGAACACTGAAGCTTTCTTT.

The rearrangement joins TRBV5-8 to TRBJ1-2; weak D call: TRBD1 (5 bases). Germline CDR1 is SGHTS and CDR2 is YDEGEE. Deletions cut 1 base from V and 4 bases from J, with 8 bases between. The CDR3 covers 13 residues. The CDR3 region is CASSLQGSYGYTF. CDR3 nucleotides: TGTGCCAGCAGCTTGCAGGGCTCCTATGGCTACACCTTC.

J is TRBJ1-1 and V is TRBV10-3; no clear D. The V end was cut by 4 bases, the J end by 6 bases, with 18 bases between. This CDR3 has 15 residues. Germline loops: CDR1 ENHRY, CDR2 SYGVKD. In DNA, the CDR3 is TGTGCCATCAGTGGCCGGGCTACTCTAGATTCTGAAGCTTTCTTT. Protein: CAISGRATLDSEAFF.